The 25 T cell receptor beta chains presented below share a single source sample, sequenced in a study of CD8+ T cells in alopecia areata. The sample's treatment: oral pan-JAK inhibitor, 5-10 mg twice daily. Extracted RNA was reverse transcribed into cDNA, the sequencing template. Some clones are missing from TCRdb's copy, which holds only in-frame ones; the method was immunoSEQ multiplex PCR. The top ten clones hold roughly 2.6% of a sample with 200,000 to 250,000 clones, 40% to 55% of them seen once. The material was CD4+ T cells sorted from blood, obtained at approximately week 39, from a patient treated with tofacitinib. These receptors all come from a human donor with alopecia areata.

The V gene is TRBV13, the J gene TRBJ2-3; 7 bases map to TRBD1. The germline V gene encodes CDR1 PRHDT and CDR2 FYEKMQ (reference sequence). The CDR3 spans 14 residues. V was clipped by 5 bases and J by 4 bases; unmatched bases: 6. The CDR3 protein is CASSKDRAADTQYF. CDR3 DNA: TGTGCCAGCAGCAAAGACAGGGCCGCAGATACGCAGTATTTT.

This clone was counted between two and nine times. CDR3 in DNA: TGTGCCAGCAGCTCCAACGGTTGGCCAGATACGCAGTATTTT. Amino acid sequence: CASSSNGWPDTQYF. The rearrangement links TRBV7-3 to TRBJ2-3, with D hard to call. V dropped 4 bases and J dropped 4 bases, with 12 bases sitting between them. The CDR3 length is 14 residues. In germline, CDR1 is SGHTA, CDR2 FQGTGA.

This clone has more than one count but fewer than ten. This sequence joins TRBV7-2 and TRBJ2-7; 11 positions match TRBD2. The CDR3 sequence is 15 residues long. Looked up from germline, CDR1 is SGHTA and CDR2 is FQGNSA. Losses at the gene ends were 11 bases for V and 0 bases for J; bases not matched to a gene: 9. The CDR3 nucleotides read TGTGCCGAACGGACTAGCGGGCCTAGCTCCTACGAGCAGTACTTC. Its translation is CAERTSGPSSYEQYF.

This chain uses TRBV29-1 with TRBJ2-1; TRBD2 aligns across 13 bases. J lost 6 bases, V lost 7 bases, and 15 bases had no gene match. This CDR3 is 17 amino acids long. The germline gives CDR1 SQVTM, CDR2 ANQGSEA. The CDR3 loop reads CSAFGTSGTLGGNEQFF. CDR3 nucleotide sequence: TGCAGCGCATTTGGGACTAGCGGGACCCTAGGGGGCAATGAGCAGTTCTTC.

This clone appeared a few times. The chain employs TRBV28 and TRBJ1-5, with TRBD1 matching over 7 bases. V gave up 5 bases and J gave up 6 bases; unmatched junction bases: 7. The CDR3 runs to 14 residues. Germline values: CDR1 MDHEN, CDR2 SYDVKM. The CDR3 is CASSLTGASQPQHF. CDR3 DNA: TGTGCCAGCAGTCTAACAGGGGCAAGTCAGCCCCAGCATTTT.

This clone was seen only a few times. This rearrangement joins TRBV5-4 to TRBJ2-5, with D perhaps TRBD2 (5 bases). The CDR3 is 15 residues long. V lost 0 bases, J lost 7 bases, and 16 bases lay in between. The germline CDR1 and CDR2 sequences are SGHNT and YYREEE (reference sequence). The CDR3 DNA reads as TGTGCCAGCAGCTTGGGACTACCTCGCTCGGGGACCCAGTACTTC. Translated: CASSLGLPRSGTQYF.

The rearrangement links TRBV6-5 to TRBJ2-7; 8 bases agree with TRBD2. CDR3 length equals 13 residues. Trimming removed 2 bases from V and 11 bases from J; junction bases left unmatched: 8. The germline V gene has CDR1 MNHEY and CDR2 SVGAGI. Here the CDR3 reads CASSYQPGLEKYF. The CDR3 DNA reads as TGTGCCAGCAGTTACCAACCGGGACTAGAGAAGTACTTC.

This sequence joins TRBV5-1 and TRBJ2-2; tentatively, D is TRBD1 (6 bases). V was pared by 4 bases and J by 5 bases, with 21 bases between. This CDR3 region has 17 residues. From germline, CDR1 is SGHRS and CDR2 YFSETQ. CDR3 in DNA: TGCGCCAGCAGCGCGATATCAGGGGTCGGATGGACCGGGGAGCTGTTTTTT. Its protein is CASSAISGVGWTGELFF.

This rearrangement joins TRBV30 to TRBJ2-5; D ambiguous. V lost 4 bases and J 5 bases, leaving 17 bases between the germline ends. The CDR3 runs to 14 residues. Germline V gene data show CDR1 as GTSNPN and CDR2 as SVGIG (reference sequence). CDR3 sequence (DNA): TGTGCCTGGAAACGCTTATCGGGTGAGGAGACCCAGTACTTC. Its protein is CAWKRLSGEETQYF.

This clone was seen a single time. The chain links TRBV29-1 to TRBJ2-1; 12 bases map to TRBD2. V shed 6 bases and J 0 bases; nucleotides not matched to a gene: 6. The CDR3 loop spans 16 amino acids. Germline V gene data show CDR1 as SQVTM and CDR2 as ANQGSEA. The CDR3 DNA reads TGCAGCGTGGGGACTAGCGGGTACAGCTCCTACAATGAGCAGTTCTTC. This encodes CSVGTSGYSSYNEQFF.

Worth noting for this clone: Different DNA sequences within this sample yield the same CDR3. This sequence joins TRBV30 and TRBJ2-2, with a tentative D call TRBD2 (6 bases). There are 14 residues in the CDR3. V lost 0 bases, J lost 5 bases, and 10 bases lay in between. The V gene's germline CDR1 is GTSNPN and CDR2 SVGIG (reference sequence). CDR3 coding DNA: TGTGCCTGGAGTGTACTGGGGGGAACCGGGGAGCTGTTTTTT. Its protein is CAWSVLGGTGELFF.

V is TRBV19 and J is TRBJ2-7, with TRBD1 identical over 10 bases. V lost 4 bases and J lost 1; bases outside the gene matches: 10. The CDR3 extends over 17 amino acids. Germline V gives CDR1 LNHDA, CDR2 SQIVND (reference sequence). The CDR3 is CASSTNGPGQGSYEQYF. The CDR3 DNA reads TGTGCCAGTAGTACCAACGGACCGGGACAGGGGTCCTACGAGCAGTACTTC.

The V gene is TRBV5-1, the J gene TRBJ1-5; no definite D call. V lost 1 base and J 2 bases, leaving 19 bases between the germline ends. Per the germline V gene, CDR1 is SGHRS and CDR2 is YFSETQ. The CDR3 covers 18 residues. The CDR3 region is CASSLRVWVGLGNQPQHF. In DNA, the CDR3 is TGCGCCAGCAGCTTGAGGGTGTGGGTTGGATTAGGCAATCAGCCCCAGCATTTT.

This chain links TRBV2 with TRBJ2-1, with a tentative D call TRBD2 (6 bases). In germline, CDR1 is SNHLY, CDR2 FYNNEI. CDR3 length: 15 amino acids. The V end lost 6 bases, the J end lost 8 bases, and 20 bases lay between the germline ends. CDR3 sequence reads: CASSPGLNSGDEQFF. DNA of the CDR3: TGTGCCAGCAGCCCCGGCCTTAATTCGGGGGATGAGCAGTTCTTC.

The chain has TRBV7-9 and TRBJ2-3, with D tentatively TRBD1 (5 bases). V shed 5 bases and J shed 3 bases, with 9 bases lying between them. The CDR3 totals 13 residues. Per germline, CDR1 SEHNR and CDR2 FQNEAQ (reference sequence). In DNA form, the CDR3 reads TGTGCCAGCAGCATCGACAGAACAGATACGCAGTATTTT. It is translated as CASSIDRTDTQYF.

The chain employs TRBV18 and TRBJ2-5; TRBD2 is a possible D gene (6 bases). V gave up 6 bases and J gave up 1 base, with 12 bases separating them. This CDR3 contains 14 residues. CDR1 is KGHSH and CDR2 is LQKENI in the germline V gene. The CDR3 sequence is CASSSGGPQETQYF. DNA of the CDR3: TGTGCCAGCTCGTCCGGGGGTCCCCAAGAGACCCAGTACTTC.

J is TRBJ2-3 and V is TRBV9, with 7 bases fitting TRBD2. CDR1 SGDLS and CDR2 YYNGEE come from the germline V gene. The CDR3 spans 15 residues. The V and J ends lost 7 bases and 1 base, in that order; junction bases with no gene match: 9. CDR3 loop: CASAGAGAGTDTQYF. The CDR3 DNA is TGTGCCAGCGCCGGGGCGGGAGCTGGCACAGATACGCAGTATTTT.

The CDR3 is CASKRGQGVRKTQYF. For the CDR3, the DNA is TGTGCCAGCAAAAGAGGACAGGGTGTTCGGAAGACCCAGTACTTC. The chain joins TRBV28 to TRBJ2-5, with 8 bases aligning to TRBD1. CDR1 MDHEN and CDR2 SYDVKM come from the germline V gene. The CDR3 loop spans 15 amino acids. The V segment lost 7 bases and the J segment 6 bases; nucleotides outside the gene matches: 13. Using reference TRBV28 and TRBJ2-5 for the parts outside the CDR3, the full variable domain is DVKVTQSSRYLVKRTGEKVFLECVQDMDHENMFWYRQDPGLGLRLIYFSYDVKMKEKGDIPEGYSVSREKKERFSLILESASTNQTSMYLCASKRGQGVRKTQYFGPGTRLLVL.

The chain couples TRBV7-8 to TRBJ2-2; maybe TRBD1 (5 bases). The CDR3 spans 13 residues. CDR1 is SGHVS, CDR2 FQNEAQ, per germline. V was clipped by 1 base and J by 7 bases, with 7 bases between them. CDR3 sequence (DNA): TGTGCCAGCAGCTTAGGACAGAGCGGGGAGCTGTTTTTT. As protein: CASSLGQSGELFF.

V gene TRBV29-1 combines with J gene TRBJ1-2; D is unresolved. The V gene's germline CDR1 is SQVTM and CDR2 ANQGSEA. With 5 bases removed from V and 3 bases from J, the gap between germline ends came to 10 bases. This CDR3 spans 12 amino acids. CDR3 amino acids: CSVLGIDYGYTF. In nucleotides, the CDR3 is TGCAGCGTTCTAGGGATCGACTATGGCTACACCTTC.

The chain combines TRBV7-2 with TRBJ2-2; 12 nucleotides line up with TRBD2. The V gene's germline CDR1 is SGHTA and CDR2 FQGNSA. CDR3 length equals 17 residues. The V and J ends lost 4 bases and 4 bases, in that order; junction bases with no gene match: 7. CDR3 protein: CASSSLAGGPSTGELFF. In DNA form, the CDR3 reads TGTGCCAGCAGCTCTCTAGCGGGAGGGCCAAGCACCGGGGAGCTGTTTTTT.

This rearrangement joins TRBV20-1 to TRBJ2-1; D gene ambiguous. CDR3 size: 11 residues. CDR1 and CDR2 from the germline V gene are DFQATT and SNEGSKA (reference sequence). V was trimmed by 1 base and J by 9 bases, leaving 7 bases between them. Here the CDR3 DNA reads TGCAGTGCTAGAGTCGTGGCTGAGCAGTTCTTC. Translated: CSARVVAEQFF.

This clone was recorded a few times. The chain uses TRBV29-1 and TRBJ1-1, with 10 nucleotides matching TRBD1. CDR3 length: 12 amino acids. The germline gives CDR1 SQVTM, CDR2 ANQGSEA. Germline trimming cut 3 bases from V and 6 bases from J; bases unmatched to any gene: 1. This chain's CDR3 is CSVDGTGAEAFF. Here the CDR3 DNA reads TGCAGCGTTGACGGGACAGGGGCTGAAGCTTTCTTT.

The chain links TRBV9 to TRBJ1-5; a possible D gene is TRBD1 (5 bases). There are 13 residues in the CDR3. V was clipped by 4 bases and J by 6 bases, with 11 bases between them. Looked up from germline, CDR1 is SGDLS and CDR2 is YYNGEE. The CDR3 DNA is TGTGCCAGCAGCACCAGGGATGGTCAGCCCCAGCATTTT. Its protein is CASSTRDGQPQHF.

This chain uses TRBV15 with TRBJ1-2; 8 nucleotides agree with TRBD1. This CDR3 is 15 amino acids long. The trim removed 3 bases at V and 4 bases at J, leaving 7 bases unmatched. Germline CDR1 and CDR2: LNHNV and YYDKDF (reference sequence). The CDR3 DNA reads TGTGCCACCAGCAGGGGGCCAGGGGGCACCTATGGCTACACCTTC. Protein: CATSRGPGGTYGYTF.